Reported below is one T cell receptor beta chain. What it recognizes is unknown. This record comes from a study of CD8+CD57+ T cells in acquired aplastic anemia. On the study more broadly: Sorting CD4+ and CD8+ cells gave DNA averaging roughly 3.2 ug. The study, taken as a whole, reports: Patients were compared with controls for CD8+ Simpson's diversity, and no significant difference emerged. Twenty-nine CD8+ CDR3 sequences were shared between patients and controls.

Only patients with CD8+CD57+ cell expansion on flow cytometry were chosen for sequencing. Patients had not yet gotten any therapy when their blood was taken for sampling. Researchers used genomic DNA as the template to profile TCR beta VDJ and CDR3. Using its own MiXCR run on the reads, TCRdb lists one record per CDR3 protein. The table records under 200,000 distinct CDR3 sequences, around half of them present only once. The sample taken for sequencing was sorted CD4+, CD8+, or CD8+CD57+ T cells (not recorded which) from PBMCs. The sequence derives from a human donor with aplastic anemia.

DNA for the CDR3: TGTGCCAGCAGGGCCGGGACATCGAACACTGAAGCTTTCTTT. Translating gives CASRAGTSNTEAFF. The V call is TRBV6-1, the J call TRBJ1-1; D is possibly TRBD1 (6 bases). There are 14 residues in the CDR3. The germline V gene encodes CDR1 MNHNS and CDR2 SASEGT. V was cut by 6 bases and J by 1 base, with 12 bases left in between.